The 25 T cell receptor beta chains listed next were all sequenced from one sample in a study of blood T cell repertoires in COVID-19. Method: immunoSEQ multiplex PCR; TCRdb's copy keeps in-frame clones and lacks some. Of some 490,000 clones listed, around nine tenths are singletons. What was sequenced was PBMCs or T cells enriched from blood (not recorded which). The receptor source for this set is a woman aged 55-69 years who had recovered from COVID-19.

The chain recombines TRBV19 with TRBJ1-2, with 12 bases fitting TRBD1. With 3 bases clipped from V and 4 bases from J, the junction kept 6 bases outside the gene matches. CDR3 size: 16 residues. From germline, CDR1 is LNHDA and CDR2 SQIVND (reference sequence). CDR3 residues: CASSIGTGGGGYGYTF. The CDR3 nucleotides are TGTGCCAGTAGTATTGGGACAGGGGGCGGAGGCTATGGCTACACCTTC.

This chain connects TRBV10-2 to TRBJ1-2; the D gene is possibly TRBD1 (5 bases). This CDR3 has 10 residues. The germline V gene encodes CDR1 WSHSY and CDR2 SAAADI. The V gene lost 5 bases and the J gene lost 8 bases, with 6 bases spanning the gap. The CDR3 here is CASSQGGYTF. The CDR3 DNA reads TGCGCCAGCAGTCAGGGCGGCTACACCTTC.

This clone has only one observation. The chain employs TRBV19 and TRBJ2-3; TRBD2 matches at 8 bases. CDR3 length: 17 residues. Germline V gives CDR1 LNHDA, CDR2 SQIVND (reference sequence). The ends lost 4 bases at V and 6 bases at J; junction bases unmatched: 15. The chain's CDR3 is CASSSWTGGASRDTQYF. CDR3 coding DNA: TGTGCCAGTAGTAGCTGGACGGGGGGGGCGAGTCGGGATACGCAGTATTTT.

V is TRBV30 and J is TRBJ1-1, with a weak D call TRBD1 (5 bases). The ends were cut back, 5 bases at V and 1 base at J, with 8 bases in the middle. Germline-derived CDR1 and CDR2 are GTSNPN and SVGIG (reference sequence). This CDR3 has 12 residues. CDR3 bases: TGTGCCTGGGGGCAGGGGAACACTGAAGCTTTCTTT. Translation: CAWGQGNTEAFF.

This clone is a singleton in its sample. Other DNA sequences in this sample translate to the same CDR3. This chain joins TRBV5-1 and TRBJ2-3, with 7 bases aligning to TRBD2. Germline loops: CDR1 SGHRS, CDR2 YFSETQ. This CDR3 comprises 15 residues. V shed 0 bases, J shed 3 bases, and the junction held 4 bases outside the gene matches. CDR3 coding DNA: TGCGCCAGCAGCTTGGGAGCGGGGAGAACAGATACGCAGTATTTT. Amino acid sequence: CASSLGAGRTDTQYF.

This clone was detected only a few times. For the CDR3, the DNA is TGTGCCAGCTCACCAGGGGGCCGAGAAGATACGCAGTATTTT. Protein sequence: CASSPGGREDTQYF. The chain combines TRBV5-4 with TRBJ2-3; 8 bases line up with TRBD1. Germline lookup yields CDR1 SGHNT and CDR2 YYREEE (reference sequence). The V and J ends lost 7 bases and 5 bases, in that order; junction bases with no gene match: 9. This CDR3 has 14 residues.

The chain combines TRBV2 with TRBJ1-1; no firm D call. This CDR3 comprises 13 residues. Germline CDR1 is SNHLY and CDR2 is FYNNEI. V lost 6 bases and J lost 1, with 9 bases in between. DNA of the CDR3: TGTGCCAGCAGGACGGAGGGGAACACTGAAGCTTTCTTT. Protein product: CASRTEGNTEAFF.

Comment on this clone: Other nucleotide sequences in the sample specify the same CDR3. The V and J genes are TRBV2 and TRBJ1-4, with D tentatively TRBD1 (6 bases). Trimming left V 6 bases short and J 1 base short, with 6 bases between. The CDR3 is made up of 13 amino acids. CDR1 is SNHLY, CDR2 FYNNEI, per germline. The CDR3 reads CASRQGTNEKLFF. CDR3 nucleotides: TGTGCCAGCAGACAGGGAACTAATGAAAAACTGTTTTTT.

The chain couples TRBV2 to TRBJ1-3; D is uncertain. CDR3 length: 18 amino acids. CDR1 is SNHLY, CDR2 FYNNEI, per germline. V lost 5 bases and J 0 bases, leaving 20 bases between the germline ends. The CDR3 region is CASSWQAPRILSGNTIYF. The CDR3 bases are TGTGCCAGCAGTTGGCAGGCCCCACGGATACTCTCTGGAAACACCATATATTTT. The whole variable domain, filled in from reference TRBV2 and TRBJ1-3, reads EPEVTQTPSHQVTQMGQEVILRCVPISNHLYFYWYRQILGQKVEFLVSFYNNEISEKSEIFDDQFSVERPDGSNFTLKIRSTKLEDSAMYFCASSWQAPRILSGNTIYFGEGSWLTVV.

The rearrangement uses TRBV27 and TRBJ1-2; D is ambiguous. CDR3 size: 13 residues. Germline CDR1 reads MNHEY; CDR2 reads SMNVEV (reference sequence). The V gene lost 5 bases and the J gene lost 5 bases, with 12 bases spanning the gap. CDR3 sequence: CASSPSLQYGYTF. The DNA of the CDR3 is TGTGCCAGCAGTCCGTCCCTTCAGTATGGCTACACCTTC.

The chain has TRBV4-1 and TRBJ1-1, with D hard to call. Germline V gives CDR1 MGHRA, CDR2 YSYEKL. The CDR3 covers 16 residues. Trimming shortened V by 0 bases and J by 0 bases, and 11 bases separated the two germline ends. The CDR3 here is CASSQDLGSLNTEAFF. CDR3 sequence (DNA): TGCGCCAGCAGCCAAGATCTAGGCAGTTTGAACACTGAAGCTTTCTTT.

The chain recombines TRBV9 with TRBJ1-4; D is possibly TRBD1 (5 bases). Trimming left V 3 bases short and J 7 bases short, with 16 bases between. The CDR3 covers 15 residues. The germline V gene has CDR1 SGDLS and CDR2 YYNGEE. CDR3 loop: CASSGGHTSSEKLFF. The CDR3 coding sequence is TGTGCCAGCAGCGGAGGACACACAAGCAGTGAAAAACTGTTTTTT.

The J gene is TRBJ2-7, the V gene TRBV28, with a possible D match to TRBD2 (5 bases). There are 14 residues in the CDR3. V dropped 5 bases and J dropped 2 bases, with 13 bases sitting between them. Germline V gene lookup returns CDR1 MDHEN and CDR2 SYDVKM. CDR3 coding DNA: TGTGCCAGCAGTGCGCAGGACGGGACCTACGAGCAGTACGTC. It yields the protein CASSAQDGTYEQYV.

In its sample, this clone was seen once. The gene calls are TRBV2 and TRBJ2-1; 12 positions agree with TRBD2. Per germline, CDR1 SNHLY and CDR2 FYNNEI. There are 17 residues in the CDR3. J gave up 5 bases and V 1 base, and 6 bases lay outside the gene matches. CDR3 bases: TGTGCCAGCAGTGAAGGATTGCTAGCGGGGGGGAACAATGAGCAGTTCTTC. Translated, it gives CASSEGLLAGGNNEQFF. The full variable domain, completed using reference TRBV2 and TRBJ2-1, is EPEVTQTPSHQVTQMGQEVILRCVPISNHLYFYWYRQILGQKVEFLVSFYNNEISEKSEIFDDQFSVERPDGSNFTLKIRSTKLEDSAMYFCASSEGLLAGGNNEQFFGPGTRLTVL.

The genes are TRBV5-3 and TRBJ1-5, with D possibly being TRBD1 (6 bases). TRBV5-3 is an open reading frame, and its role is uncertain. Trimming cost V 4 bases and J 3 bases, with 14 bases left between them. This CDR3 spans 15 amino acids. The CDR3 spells CARSRQGKDNQPQHF. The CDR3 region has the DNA TGTGCCAGAAGCAGGCAGGGGAAGGACAATCAGCCCCAGCATTTT.

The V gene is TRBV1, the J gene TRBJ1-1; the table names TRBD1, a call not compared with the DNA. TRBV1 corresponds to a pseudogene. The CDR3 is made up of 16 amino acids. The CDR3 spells CTSWAGTGCNNTEAFF. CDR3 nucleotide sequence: TGCACCAGTTGGGCCGGGACAGGATGCAATAACACTGAAGCTTTCTTT.

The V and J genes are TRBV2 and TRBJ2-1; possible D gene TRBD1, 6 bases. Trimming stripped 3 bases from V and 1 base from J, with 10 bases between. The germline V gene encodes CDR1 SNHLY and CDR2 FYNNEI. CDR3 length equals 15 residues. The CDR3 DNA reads TGTGCCAGCAGTGATCAACAGGGATCCTACAATGAGCAGTTCTTC. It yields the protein CASSDQQGSYNEQFF. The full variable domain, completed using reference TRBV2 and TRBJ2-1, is EPEVTQTPSHQVTQMGQEVILRCVPISNHLYFYWYRQILGQKVEFLVSFYNNEISEKSEIFDDQFSVERPDGSNFTLKIRSTKLEDSAMYFCASSDQQGSYNEQFFGPGTRLTVL.

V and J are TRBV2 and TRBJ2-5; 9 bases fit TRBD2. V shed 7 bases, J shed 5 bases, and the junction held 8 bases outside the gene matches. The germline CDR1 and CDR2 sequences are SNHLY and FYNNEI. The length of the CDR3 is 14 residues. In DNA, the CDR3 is TGTGCCAGCACCGGCGGGGGGGCCGGGGAGACCCAGTACTTC. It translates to CASTGGGAGETQYF.

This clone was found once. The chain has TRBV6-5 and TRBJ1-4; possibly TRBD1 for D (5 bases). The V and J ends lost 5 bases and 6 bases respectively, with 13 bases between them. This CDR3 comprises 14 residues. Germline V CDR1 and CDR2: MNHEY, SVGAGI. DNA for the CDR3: TGTGCCAGCAGTCAACCCACCAGGGATGAAAAACTGTTTTTT. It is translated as CASSQPTRDEKLFF.

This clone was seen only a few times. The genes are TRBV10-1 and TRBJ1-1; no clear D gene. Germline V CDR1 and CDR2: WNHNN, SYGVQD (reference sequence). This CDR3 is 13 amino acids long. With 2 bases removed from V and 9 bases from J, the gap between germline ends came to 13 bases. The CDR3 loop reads CASSELKQQQAFF. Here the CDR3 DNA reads TGCGCCAGCAGTGAGCTCAAACAACAGCAAGCTTTCTTT.

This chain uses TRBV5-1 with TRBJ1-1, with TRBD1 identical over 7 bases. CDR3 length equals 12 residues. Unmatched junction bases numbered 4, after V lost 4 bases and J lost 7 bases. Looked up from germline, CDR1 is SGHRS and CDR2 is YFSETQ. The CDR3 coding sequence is TGCGCCAGCAGCCCCGACAGGGATGAAGCTTTCTTT. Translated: CASSPDRDEAFF.

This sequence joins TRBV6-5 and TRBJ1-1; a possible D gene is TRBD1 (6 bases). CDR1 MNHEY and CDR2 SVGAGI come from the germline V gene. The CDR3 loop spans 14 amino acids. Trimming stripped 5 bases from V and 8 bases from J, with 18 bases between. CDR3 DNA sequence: TGTGCCAGCAGTAGACAGGCACTCTCCCCCGAAGCTTTCTTT. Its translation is CASSRQALSPEAFF.

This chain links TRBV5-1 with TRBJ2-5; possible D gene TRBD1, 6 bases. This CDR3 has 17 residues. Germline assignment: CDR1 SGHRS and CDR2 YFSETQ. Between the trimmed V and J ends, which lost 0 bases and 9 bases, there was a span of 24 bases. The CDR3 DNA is TGCGCCAGCAGCTTGGCCCTCGGACAGCCATCCCCTTTGGCCCAGTACTTC. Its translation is CASSLALGQPSPLAQYF.

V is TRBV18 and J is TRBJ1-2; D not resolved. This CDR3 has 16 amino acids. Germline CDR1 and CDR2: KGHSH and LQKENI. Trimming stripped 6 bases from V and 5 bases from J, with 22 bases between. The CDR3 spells CASSPGLGRPLYGYTF. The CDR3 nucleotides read TGTGCCAGCTCCCCAGGCCTGGGGAGGCCGCTTTATGGCTACACCTTC.

The CDR3 loop reads CASSLRQITGELFF. CDR3 nucleotide sequence: TGTGCCAGCTCCCTCAGACAGATCACCGGGGAGCTGTTTTTT. V usage is TRBV18 and J usage is TRBJ2-2, with D tentatively TRBD1 (5 bases). V was pared by 6 bases and J by 4 bases, with 12 bases between. Germline V gene sequence: CDR1 KGHSH, CDR2 LQKENI. The CDR3 consists of 14 residues.